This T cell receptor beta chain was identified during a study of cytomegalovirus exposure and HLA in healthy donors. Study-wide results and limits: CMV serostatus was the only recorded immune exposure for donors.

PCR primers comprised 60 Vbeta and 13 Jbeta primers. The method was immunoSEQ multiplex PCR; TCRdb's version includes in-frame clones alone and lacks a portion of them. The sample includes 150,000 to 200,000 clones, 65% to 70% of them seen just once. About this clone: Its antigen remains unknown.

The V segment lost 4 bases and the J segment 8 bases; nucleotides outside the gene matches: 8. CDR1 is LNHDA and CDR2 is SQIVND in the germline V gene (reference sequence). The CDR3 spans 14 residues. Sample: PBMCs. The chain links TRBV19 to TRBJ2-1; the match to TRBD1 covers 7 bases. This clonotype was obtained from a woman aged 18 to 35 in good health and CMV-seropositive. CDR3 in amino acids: CASSTRTGLDEQFF. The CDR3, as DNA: TGTGCCAGTAGTACGCGGACAGGACTTGATGAGCAGTTCTTC.